This T cell receptor beta chain originates from a study of control samples from healthy donors and cancer patients. Trimming took 5 bases from V and 6 from J, leaving 20 bases between them. The CDR3 is 16 amino acids. Germline values: CDR1 SGHVS, CDR2 FQNEAQ. Libraries were prepared by immunoSEQ multiplex PCR; TCRdb keeps only in-frame clonotypes and omits some of them. Of around 140,000 clones listed, approximately 94% are singletons. The chain uses TRBV7-8 and TRBJ2-1; the D gene is possibly TRBD2 (5 bases). The sample comprised blood. The clonotype originates from a man younger than 30 in good health. CDR3 sequence: CASSPLEDFTSNEQFF. The CDR3 region has the DNA TGTGCCAGCAGCCCGCTCGAGGACTTCACCAGCAATGAGCAGTTCTTC.